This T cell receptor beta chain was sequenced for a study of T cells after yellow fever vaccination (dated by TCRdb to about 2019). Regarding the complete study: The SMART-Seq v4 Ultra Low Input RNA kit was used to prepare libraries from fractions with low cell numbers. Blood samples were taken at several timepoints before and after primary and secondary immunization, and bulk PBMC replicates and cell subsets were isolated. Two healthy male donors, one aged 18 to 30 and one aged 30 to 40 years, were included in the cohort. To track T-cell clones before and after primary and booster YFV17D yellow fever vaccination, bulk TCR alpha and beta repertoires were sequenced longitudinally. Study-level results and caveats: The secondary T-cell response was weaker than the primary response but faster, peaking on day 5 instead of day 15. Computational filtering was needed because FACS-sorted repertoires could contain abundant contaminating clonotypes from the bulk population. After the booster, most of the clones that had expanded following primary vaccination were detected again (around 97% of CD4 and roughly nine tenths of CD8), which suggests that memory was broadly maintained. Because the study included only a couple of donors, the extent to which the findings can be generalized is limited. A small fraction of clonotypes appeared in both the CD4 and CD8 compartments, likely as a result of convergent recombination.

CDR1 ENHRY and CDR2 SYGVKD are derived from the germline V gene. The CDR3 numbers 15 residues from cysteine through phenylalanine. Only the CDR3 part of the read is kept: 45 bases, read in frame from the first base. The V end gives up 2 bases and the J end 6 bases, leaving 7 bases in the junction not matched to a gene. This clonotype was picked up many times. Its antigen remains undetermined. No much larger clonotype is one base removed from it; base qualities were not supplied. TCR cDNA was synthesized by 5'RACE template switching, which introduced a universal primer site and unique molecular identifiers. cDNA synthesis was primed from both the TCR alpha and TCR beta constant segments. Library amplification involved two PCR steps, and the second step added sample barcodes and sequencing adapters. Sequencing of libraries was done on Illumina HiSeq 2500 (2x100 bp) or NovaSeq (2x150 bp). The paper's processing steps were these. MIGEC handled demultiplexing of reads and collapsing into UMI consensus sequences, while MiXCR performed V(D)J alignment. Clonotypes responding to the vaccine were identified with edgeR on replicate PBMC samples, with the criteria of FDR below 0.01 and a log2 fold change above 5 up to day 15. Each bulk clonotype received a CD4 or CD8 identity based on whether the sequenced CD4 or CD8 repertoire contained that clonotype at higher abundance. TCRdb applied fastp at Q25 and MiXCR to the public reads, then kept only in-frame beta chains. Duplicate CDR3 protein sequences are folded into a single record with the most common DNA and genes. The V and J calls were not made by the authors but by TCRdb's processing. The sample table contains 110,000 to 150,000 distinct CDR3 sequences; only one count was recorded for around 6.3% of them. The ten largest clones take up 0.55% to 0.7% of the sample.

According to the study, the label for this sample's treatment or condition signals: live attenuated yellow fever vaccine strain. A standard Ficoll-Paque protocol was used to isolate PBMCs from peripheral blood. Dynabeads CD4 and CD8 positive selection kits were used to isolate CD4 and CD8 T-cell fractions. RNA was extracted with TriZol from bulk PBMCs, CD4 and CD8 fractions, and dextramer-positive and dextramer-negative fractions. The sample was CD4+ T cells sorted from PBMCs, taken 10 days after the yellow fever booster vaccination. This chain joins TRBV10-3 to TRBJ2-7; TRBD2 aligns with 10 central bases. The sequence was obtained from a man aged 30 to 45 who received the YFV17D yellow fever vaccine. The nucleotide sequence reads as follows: TGTGCCATCAGTGAGGATCTAGCGGGAGTGTTCGAGCAGTACTTC. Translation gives CAISEDLAGVFEQYF.